This TCR beta chain was sequenced for a study of HIV-infected children after antiretroviral therapy interruption. Whole-study context: Interruption-arm samples span weeks 0, 12, interruption end (24 or 48), and about 3 years post-study. Study-level points and caveats: Naive CD4+ Gini coefficient rose by interruption end, suggesting clonal expansion.

Trimming took off 5 bases at V and 2 bases at J, with 8 bases between the two ends. The CDR3 sequence is 13 residues long. Looked up from germline, CDR1 is SGHTA and CDR2 is FQGNSA. RNA-based 3' RACE libraries used unique molecular identifiers. Each CDR3 protein is one row after TCRdb ran MiXCR on the 3' RACE reads. The table has about 89,000 distinct CDR3 sequences, 5.5% to 8.5% seen once. The treatment is: PENTA 11 planned treatment interruption arm or continuous ART arm. The sample holds a few counts of this clonotype. The antigen remains undetermined. The V and J genes are TRBV7-2 and TRBJ2-3, with D possibly matching TRBD2 (5 bases). This specimen consisted of CD45RA+ CD4+ T cells from PBMCs, pooled from several time points, obtained from a donor given antiretroviral therapy, either interrupted or continuous. Noted subset: naive CD4+ CD45RA+ CD45RO- T cells. The TCR originated in a pool of human donors with HIV. DNA for the CDR3: TGTGCCAGCAGCCTGGACTCCACAGATACGCAGTATTTT. Encoded protein: CASSLDSTDTQYF.